This note documents a single T cell receptor beta chain sequence. Its target is not known. Germline CDR1 is SGDLS and CDR2 is YYNGEE. The CDR3 extends over 16 amino acids. V gave up 4 bases and J gave up 1 base; unmatched junction bases: 8. These data originate in a study of cytomegalovirus exposure and HLA in healthy donors. Study-wide results and caveats: Roughly uniform depth of sequencing across donors was assumed in presence/absence analyses. As was reported, the classifier diagnosed cytomegalovirus status with high specificity and sensitivity. According to a later analysis, donors in an Asian-associated ancestry cluster reportedly had fewer N-insertions than the 666-donor mean.

The PCR ran on 60 Vbeta and 13 Jbeta primers. Sequenced by immunoSEQ multiplex PCR; TCRdb stores in-frame clones only, minus some. This table has over 110,000 clones, about 84% appearing once. The chain couples TRBV9 to TRBJ2-3; TRBD2 matches 8 bases. This clonotype was sampled from a woman in her 40s in good health and CMV-seropositive. Sample: PBMCs. The CDR3 spells CASSPGRASGTDTQYF. In DNA, the CDR3 is TGTGCCAGCAGCCCCGGGAGGGCCAGTGGCACAGATACGCAGTATTTT.